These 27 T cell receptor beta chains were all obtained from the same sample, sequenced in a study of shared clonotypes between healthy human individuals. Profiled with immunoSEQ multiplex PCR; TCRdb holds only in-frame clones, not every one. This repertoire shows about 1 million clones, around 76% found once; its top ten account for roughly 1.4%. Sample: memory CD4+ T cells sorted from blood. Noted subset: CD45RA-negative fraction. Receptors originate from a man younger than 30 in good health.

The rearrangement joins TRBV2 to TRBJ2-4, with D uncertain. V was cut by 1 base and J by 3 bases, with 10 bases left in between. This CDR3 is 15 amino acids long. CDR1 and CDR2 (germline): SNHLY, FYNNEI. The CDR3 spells CASSEGGLSKNIQYF. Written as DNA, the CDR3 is TGTGCCAGCAGTGAAGGCGGCTTAAGCAAAAACATTCAGTACTTC.

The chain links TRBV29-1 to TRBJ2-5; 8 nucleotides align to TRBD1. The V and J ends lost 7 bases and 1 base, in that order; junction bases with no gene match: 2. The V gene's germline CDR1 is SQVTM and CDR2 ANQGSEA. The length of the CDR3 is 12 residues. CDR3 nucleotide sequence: TGCAGCGGAGGACAGGGCCAAGAGACCCAGTACTTC. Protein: CSGGQGQETQYF.

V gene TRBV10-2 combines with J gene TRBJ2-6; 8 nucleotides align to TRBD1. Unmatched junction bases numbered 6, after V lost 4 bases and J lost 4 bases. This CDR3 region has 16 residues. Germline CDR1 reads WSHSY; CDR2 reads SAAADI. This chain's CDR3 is CASSGGQGGGANVLTF. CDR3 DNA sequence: TGCGCCAGCAGTGGTGGACAGGGTGGCGGGGCCAACGTCCTGACTTTC.

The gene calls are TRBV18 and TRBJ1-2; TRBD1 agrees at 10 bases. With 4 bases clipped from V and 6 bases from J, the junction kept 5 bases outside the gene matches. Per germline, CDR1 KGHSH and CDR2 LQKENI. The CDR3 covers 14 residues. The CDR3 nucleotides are TGTGCCAGCTCACAAGACAGGGGGCAGGATGGCTACACCTTC. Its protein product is CASSQDRGQDGYTF.

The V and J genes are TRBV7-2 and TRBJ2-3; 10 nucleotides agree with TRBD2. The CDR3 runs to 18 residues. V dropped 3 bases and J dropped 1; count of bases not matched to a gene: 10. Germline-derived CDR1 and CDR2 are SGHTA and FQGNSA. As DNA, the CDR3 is TGTGCCAGCAGCTTTCTAACTTCTAGCGGGAGTCGCACAGATACGCAGTATTTT. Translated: CASSFLTSSGSRTDTQYF.

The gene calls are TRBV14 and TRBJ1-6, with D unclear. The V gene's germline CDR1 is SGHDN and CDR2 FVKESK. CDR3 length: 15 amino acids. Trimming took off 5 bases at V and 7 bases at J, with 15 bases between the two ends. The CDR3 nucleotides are TGTGCCAGCAGCGACTTAGGACTCCTGAATTCACCCCTCCACTTT. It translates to CASSDLGLLNSPLHF. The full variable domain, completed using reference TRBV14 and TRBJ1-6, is EAGVTQFPSHSVIEKGQTVTLRCDPISGHDNLYWYRRVMGKEIKFLLHFVKESKQDESGMPNNRFLAERTGGTYSTLKVQPAELEDSGVYFCASSDLGLLNSPLHFGNGTRLTVT.

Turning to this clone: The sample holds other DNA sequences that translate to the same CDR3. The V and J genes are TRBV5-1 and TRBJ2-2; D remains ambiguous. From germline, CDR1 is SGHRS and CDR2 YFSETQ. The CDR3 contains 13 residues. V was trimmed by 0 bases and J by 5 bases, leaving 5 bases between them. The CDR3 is CASSLGVTGELFF. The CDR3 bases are TGCGCCAGCAGCTTGGGAGTTACCGGGGAGCTGTTTTTT.

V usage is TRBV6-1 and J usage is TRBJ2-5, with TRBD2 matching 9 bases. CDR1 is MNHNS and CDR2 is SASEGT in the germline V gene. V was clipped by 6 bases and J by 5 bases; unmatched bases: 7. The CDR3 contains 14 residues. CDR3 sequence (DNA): TGTGCCAGCAGGGGGACTAGCTTTGGGGAGACCCAGTACTTC. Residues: CASRGTSFGETQYF.

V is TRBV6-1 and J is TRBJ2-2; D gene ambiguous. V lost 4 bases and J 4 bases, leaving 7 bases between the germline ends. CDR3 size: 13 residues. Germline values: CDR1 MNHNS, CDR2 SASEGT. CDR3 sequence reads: CASSAPGTGELFF. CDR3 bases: TGTGCCAGCAGTGCCCCGGGCACCGGGGAGCTGTTTTTT.

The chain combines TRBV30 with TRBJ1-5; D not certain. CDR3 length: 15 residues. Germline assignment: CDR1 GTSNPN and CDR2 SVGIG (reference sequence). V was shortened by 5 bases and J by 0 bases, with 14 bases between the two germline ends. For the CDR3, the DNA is TGTGCCTGGGATGATGGAGCGGTTAGCAATCAGCCCCAGCATTTT. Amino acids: CAWDDGAVSNQPQHF.

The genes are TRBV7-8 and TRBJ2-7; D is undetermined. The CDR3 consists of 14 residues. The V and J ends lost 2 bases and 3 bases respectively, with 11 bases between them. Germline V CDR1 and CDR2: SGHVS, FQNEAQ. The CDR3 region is CASSLRDLSYEQYF. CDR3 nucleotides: TGTGCCAGCAGCTTAAGGGATCTGAGCTACGAGCAGTACTTC.

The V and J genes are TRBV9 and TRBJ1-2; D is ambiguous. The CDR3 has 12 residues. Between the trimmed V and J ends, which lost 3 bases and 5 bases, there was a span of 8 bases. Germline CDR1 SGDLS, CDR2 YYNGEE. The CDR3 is CASSDRGYGYTF. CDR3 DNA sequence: TGTGCCAGCAGCGACAGAGGATATGGCTACACCTTC.

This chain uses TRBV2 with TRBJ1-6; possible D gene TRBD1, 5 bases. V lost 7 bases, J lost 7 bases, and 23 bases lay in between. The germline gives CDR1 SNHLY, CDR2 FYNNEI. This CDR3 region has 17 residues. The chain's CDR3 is CASNFSPAAGENSPLHF. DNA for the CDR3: TGTGCCAGCAATTTTTCCCCAGCGGCGGGGGAGAATTCACCCCTCCACTTT.

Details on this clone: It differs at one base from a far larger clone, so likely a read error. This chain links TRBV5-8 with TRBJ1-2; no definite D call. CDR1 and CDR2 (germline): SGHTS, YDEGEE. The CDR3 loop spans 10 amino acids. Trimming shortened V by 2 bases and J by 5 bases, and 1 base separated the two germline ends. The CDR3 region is CASSFYGYTF. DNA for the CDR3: TGTGCCAGCAGCTTTTATGGCTACACCTTC.

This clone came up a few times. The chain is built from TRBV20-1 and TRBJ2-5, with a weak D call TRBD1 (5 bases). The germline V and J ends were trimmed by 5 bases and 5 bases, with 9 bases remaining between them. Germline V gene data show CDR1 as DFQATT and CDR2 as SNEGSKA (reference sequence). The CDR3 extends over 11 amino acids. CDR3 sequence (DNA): TGCAGTGCTGCAGGGTCGGAGACCCAGTACTTC. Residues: CSAAGSETQYF.

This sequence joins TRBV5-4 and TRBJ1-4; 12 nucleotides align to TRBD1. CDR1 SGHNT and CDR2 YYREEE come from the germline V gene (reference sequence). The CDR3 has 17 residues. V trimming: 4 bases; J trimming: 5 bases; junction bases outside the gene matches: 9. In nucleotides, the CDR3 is TGTGCCAGCAGCCCCCGTGAAGGGACAGGGGGCAATGAAAAACTGTTTTTT. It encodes CASSPREGTGGNEKLFF.

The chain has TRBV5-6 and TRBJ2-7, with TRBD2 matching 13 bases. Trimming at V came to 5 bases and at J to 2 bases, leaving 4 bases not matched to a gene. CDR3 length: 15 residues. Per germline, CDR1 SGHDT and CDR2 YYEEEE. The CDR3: CASSKLAGGTYEQYF. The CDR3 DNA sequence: TGTGCCAGCAGTAAACTAGCGGGAGGGACCTACGAGCAGTACTTC.

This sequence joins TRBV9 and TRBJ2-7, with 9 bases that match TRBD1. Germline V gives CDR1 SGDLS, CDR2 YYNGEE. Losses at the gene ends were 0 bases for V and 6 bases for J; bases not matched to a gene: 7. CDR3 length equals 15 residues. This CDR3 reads CASSVATGQGLEQYF. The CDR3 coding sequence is TGTGCCAGCAGCGTAGCTACGGGACAGGGACTCGAGCAGTACTTC.

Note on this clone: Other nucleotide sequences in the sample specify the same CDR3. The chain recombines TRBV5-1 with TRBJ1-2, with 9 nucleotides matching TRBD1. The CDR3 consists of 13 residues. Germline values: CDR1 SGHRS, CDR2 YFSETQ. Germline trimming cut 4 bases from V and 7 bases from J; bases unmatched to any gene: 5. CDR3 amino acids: CASSPTGGGGYTF. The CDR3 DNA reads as TGCGCCAGCAGCCCAACAGGGGGCGGTGGCTACACCTTC.

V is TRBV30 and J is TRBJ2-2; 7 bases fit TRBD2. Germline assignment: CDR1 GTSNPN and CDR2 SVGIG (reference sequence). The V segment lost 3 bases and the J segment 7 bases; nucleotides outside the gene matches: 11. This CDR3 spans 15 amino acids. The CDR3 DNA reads TGTGCCTGGAGGTCGGGCTCGGGAGGAATCGGGGAGCTGTTTTTT. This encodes CAWRSGSGGIGELFF.

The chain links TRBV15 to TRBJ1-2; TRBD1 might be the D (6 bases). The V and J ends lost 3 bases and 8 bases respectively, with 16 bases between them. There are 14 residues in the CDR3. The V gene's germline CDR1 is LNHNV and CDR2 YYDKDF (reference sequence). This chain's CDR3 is CATSSRTALGGYTF. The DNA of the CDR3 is TGTGCCACCAGCAGCCGGACAGCCCTCGGAGGCTACACCTTC.

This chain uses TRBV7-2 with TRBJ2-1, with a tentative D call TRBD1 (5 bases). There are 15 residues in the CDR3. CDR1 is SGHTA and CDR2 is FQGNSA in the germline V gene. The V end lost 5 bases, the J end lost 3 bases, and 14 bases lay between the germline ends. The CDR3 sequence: CASSVRAPNYNEQFF. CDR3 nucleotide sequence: TGTGCCAGCAGCGTCAGGGCCCCGAACTACAATGAGCAGTTCTTC.

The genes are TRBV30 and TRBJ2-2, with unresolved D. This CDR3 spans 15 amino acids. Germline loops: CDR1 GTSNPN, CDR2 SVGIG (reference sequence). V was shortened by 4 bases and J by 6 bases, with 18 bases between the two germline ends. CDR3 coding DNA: TGTGCCTGGACACCCCTAAAGGGAAGCGCCGGGGAGCTGTTTTTT. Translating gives CAWTPLKGSAGELFF.

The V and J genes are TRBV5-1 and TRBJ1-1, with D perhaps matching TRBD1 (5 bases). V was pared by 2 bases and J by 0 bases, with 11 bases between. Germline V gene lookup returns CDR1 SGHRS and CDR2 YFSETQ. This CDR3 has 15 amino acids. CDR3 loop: CASSFSWGVNTEAFF. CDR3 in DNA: TGCGCCAGCAGCTTTTCATGGGGGGTGAACACTGAAGCTTTCTTT.

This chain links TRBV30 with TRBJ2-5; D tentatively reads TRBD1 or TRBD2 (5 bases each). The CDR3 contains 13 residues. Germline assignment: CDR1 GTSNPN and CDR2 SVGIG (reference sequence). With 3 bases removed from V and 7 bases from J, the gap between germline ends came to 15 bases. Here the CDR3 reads CAWSYGAFGTQYF. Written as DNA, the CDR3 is TGTGCCTGGAGCTACGGGGCTTTCGGGACCCAGTACTTC.

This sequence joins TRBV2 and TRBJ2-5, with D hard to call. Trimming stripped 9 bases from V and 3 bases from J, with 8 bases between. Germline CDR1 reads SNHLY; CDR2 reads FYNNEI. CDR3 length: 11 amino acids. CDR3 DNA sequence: TGTGCCAGTGGTGGGGAAGAGACCCAGTACTTC. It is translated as CASGGEETQYF.

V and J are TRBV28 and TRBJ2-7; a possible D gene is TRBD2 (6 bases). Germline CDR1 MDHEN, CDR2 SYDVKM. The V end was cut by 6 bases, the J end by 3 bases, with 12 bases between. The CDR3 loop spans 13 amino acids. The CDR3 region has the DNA TGTGCCAGCAGAGGTAGCGGTAACTACGAGCAGTACTTC. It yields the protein CASRGSGNYEQYF.